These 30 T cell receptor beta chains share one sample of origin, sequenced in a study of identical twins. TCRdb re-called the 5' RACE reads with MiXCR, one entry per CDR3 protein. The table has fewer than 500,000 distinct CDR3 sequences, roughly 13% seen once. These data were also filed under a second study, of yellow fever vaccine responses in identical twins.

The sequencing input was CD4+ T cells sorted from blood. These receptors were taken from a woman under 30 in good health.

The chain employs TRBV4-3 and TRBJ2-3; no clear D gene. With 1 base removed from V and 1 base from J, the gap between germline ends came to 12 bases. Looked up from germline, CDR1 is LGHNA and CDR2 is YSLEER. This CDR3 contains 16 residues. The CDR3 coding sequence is TGCGCCAGCAGCCAAGGCAAGTCAGCAGGCACAGATACGCAGTATTTT. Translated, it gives CASSQGKSAGTDTQYF.

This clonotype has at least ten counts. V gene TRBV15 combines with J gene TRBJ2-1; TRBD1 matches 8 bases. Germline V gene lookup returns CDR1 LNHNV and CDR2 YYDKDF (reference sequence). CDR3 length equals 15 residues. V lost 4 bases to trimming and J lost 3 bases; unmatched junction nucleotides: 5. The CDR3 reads CATSNPDRVYNEQFF. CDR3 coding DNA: TGTGCCACCAGCAATCCGGACAGGGTCTACAATGAGCAGTTCTTC.

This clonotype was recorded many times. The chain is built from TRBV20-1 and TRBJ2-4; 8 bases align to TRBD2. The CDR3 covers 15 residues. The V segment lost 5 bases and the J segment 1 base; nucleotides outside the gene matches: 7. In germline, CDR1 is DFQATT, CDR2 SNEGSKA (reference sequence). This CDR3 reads CSAPQAGVAKNIQYF. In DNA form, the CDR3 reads TGCAGTGCTCCCCAAGCGGGGGTGGCCAAAAACATTCAGTACTTC.

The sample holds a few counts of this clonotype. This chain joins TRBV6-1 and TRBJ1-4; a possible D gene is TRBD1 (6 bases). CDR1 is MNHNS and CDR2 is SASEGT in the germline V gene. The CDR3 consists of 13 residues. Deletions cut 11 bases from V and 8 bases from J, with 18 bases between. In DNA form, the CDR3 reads TGTGCCGGGGGGCCGCGGGAGGGAGAAAAACTGTTTTTT. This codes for CAGGPREGEKLFF.

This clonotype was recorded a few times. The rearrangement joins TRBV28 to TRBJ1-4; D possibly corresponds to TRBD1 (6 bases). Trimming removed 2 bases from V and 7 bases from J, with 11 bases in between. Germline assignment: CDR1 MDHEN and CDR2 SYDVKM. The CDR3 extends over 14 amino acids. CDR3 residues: CASSLQGLREKLFF. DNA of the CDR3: TGTGCCAGCAGTTTACAGGGGTTGCGTGAAAAACTGTTTTTT.

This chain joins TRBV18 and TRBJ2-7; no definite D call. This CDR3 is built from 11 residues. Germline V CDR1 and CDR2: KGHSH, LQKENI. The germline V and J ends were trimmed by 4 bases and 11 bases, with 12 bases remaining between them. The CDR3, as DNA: TGTGCCAGCTCACTAGGTGAGAACGAGTACTTC. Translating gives CASSLGENEYF.

The CDR3 DNA sequence: TGTGCCAGCAGCACAGACAGGGTAGGAGTCGAGCAGTACTTC. This encodes CASSTDRVGVEQYF. This chain connects TRBV6-1 to TRBJ2-7; 7 bases map to TRBD1. Germline loops: CDR1 MNHNS, CDR2 SASEGT. CDR3 length: 14 residues. After removal of 6 bases from V and 6 bases from J, the junction contained 11 bases not matched to a gene.

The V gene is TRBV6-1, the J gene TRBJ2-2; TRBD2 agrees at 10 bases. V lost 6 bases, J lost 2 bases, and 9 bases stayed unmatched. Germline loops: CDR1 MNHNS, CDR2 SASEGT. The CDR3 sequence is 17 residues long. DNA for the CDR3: TGTGCCAGCAGAAGGGTACTAGCGGGACCAAACACCGGGGAGCTGTTTTTT. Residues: CASRRVLAGPNTGELFF.

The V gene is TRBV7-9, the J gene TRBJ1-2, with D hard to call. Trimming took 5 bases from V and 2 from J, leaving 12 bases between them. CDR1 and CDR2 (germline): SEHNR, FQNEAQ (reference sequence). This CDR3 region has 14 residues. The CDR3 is CASSPELLNYGYTF. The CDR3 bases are TGTGCCAGCAGCCCCGAGTTGCTGAACTATGGCTACACCTTC.

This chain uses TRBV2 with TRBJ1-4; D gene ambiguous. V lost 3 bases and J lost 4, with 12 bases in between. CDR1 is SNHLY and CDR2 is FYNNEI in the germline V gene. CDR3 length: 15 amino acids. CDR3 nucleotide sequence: TGTGCCAGCAGTGAGAGGCTGGTGGGTAATGAAAAACTGTTTTTT. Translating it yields CASSERLVGNEKLFF.

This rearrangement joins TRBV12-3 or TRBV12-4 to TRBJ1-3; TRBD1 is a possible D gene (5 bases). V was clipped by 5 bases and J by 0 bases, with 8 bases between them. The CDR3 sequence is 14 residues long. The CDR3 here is CASSHGGSGNTIYF. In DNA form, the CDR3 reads TGTGCCAGCAGTCACGGGGGCTCTGGAAACACCATATATTTT.

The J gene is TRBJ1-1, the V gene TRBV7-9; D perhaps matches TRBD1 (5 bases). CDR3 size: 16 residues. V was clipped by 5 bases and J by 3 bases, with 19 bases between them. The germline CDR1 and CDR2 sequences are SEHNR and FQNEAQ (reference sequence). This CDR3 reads CASSGGEPYSDTEAFF. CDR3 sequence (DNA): TGTGCCAGCAGCGGGGGGGAGCCTTACAGTGACACTGAAGCTTTCTTT.

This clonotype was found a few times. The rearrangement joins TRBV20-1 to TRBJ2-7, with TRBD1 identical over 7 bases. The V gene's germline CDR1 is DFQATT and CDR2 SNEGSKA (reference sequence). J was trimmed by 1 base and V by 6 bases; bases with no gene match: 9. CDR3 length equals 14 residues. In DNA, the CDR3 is TGCAGTGCCGGCACTGACAGGGTATCCTACGAGCAGTACTTC. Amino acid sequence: CSAGTDRVSYEQYF.

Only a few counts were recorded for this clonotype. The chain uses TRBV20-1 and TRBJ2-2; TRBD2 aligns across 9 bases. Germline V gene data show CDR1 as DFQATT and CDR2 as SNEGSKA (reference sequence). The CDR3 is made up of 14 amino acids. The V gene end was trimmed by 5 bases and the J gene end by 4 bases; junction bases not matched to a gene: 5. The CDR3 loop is CSAYIAGVTGELFF. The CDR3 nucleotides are TGCAGTGCTTATATAGCGGGAGTCACCGGGGAGCTGTTTTTT.

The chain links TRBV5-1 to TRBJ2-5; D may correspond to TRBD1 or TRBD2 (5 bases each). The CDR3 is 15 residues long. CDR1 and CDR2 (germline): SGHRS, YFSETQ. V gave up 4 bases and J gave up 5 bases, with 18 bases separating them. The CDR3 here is CASSQAGNNRETQYF. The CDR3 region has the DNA TGCGCCAGCAGCCAGGCGGGTAATAACAGGGAGACCCAGTACTTC.

The CDR3 sequence: CASSFLAGGGTDTQYF. CDR3 bases: TGTGCCAGCAGCTTCTTAGCGGGGGGTGGTACAGATACGCAGTATTTT. This rearrangement joins TRBV5-5 to TRBJ2-3; 10 nucleotides match TRBD2. The ends lost 2 bases at V and 3 bases at J; junction bases unmatched: 6. The CDR3 is 16 amino acids. The germline gives CDR1 SGHKS, CDR2 YYEKEE (reference sequence).

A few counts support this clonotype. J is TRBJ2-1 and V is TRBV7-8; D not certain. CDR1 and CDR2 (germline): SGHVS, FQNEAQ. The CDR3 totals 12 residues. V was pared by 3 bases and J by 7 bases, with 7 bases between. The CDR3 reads CASSLMGNEQFF. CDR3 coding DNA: TGTGCCAGCAGCTTGATGGGAAATGAGCAGTTCTTC.

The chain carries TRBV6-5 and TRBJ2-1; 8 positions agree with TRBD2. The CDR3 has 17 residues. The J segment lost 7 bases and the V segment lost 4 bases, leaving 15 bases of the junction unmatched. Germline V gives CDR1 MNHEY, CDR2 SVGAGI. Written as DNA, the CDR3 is TGTGCCAGCAGTTCTTTTAGCGGGGCCGTCGGTATAAATGAGCAGTTCTTC. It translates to CASSSFSGAVGINEQFF.

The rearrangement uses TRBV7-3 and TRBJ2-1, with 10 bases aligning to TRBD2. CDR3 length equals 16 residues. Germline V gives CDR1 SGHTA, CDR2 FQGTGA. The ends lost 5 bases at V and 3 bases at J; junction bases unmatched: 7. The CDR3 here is CASSPISGGRYNEQFF. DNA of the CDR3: TGTGCCAGCAGCCCAATTAGCGGGGGGCGCTACAATGAGCAGTTCTTC. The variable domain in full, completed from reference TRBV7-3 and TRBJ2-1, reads GAGVSQTPSNKVTEKGKYVELRCDPISGHTALYWYRQSLGQGPEFLIYFQGTGAADDSGLPNDRFFAVRPEGSVSTLKIQRTERGDSAVYLCASSPISGGRYNEQFFGPGTRLTVL.

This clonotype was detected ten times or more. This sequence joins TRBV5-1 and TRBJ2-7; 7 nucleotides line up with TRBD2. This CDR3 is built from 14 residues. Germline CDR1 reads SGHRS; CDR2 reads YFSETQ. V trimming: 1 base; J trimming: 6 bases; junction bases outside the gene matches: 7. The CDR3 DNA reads TGCGCCAGCAGCTTGAGGTCTGGGAGGGTCGAGCAGTACTTC. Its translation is CASSLRSGRVEQYF. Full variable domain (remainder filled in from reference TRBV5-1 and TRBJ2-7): KAGVTQTPRYLIKTRGQQVTLSCSPISGHRSVSWYQQTPGQGLQFLFEYFSETQRNKGNFPGRFSGRQFSNSRSEMNVSTLELGDSALYLCASSLRSGRVEQYFGPGTRLTVT.

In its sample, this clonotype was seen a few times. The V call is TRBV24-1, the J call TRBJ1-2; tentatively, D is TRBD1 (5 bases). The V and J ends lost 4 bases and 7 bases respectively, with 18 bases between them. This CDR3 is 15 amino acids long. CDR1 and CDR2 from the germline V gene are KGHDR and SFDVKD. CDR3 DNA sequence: TGTGCCACCAGTGACCCGGGAGGGACTGCGGGTGGCTACACCTTC. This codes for CATSDPGGTAGGYTF.

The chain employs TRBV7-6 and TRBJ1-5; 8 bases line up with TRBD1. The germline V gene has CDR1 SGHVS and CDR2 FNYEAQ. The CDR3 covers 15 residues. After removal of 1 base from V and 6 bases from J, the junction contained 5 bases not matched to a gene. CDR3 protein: CASSLEDRGSQPQHF. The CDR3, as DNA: TGTGCCAGCAGCTTAGAAGACAGGGGAAGTCAGCCCCAGCATTTT.

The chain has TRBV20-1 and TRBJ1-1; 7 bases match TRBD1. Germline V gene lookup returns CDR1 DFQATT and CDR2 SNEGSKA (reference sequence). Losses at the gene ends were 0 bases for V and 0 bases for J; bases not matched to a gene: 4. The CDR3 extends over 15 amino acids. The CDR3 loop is CSARDKTGLNTEAFF. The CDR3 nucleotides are TGCAGTGCTAGAGATAAGACAGGGTTGAACACTGAAGCTTTCTTT.

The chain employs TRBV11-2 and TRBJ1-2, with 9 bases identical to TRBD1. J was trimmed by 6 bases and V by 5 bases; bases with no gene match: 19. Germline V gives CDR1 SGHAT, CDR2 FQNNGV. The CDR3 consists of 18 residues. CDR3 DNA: TGTGCCAGCAGCCGTTACCCTCATGGACAGGGGCTGGGGGATGGCTACACCTTC. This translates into CASSRYPHGQGLGDGYTF. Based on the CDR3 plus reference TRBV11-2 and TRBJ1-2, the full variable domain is EAGVAQSPRYKIIEKRQSVAFWCNPISGHATLYWYQQILGQGPKLLIQFQNNGVVDDSQLPKDRFSAERLKGVDSTLKIQPAKLEDSAVYLCASSRYPHGQGLGDGYTFGSGTRLTVV.

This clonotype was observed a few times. Here the CDR3 DNA reads TGCGCCAGCAGCCTCCAAGTCGTGGGCACAGATACGCAGTATTTT. Translating gives CASSLQVVGTDTQYF. The genes are TRBV4-1 and TRBJ2-3; D is unresolved. This CDR3 has 15 residues. Looked up from germline, CDR1 is MGHRA and CDR2 is YSYEKL. V shed 4 bases and J shed 1 base, with 12 bases lying between them.

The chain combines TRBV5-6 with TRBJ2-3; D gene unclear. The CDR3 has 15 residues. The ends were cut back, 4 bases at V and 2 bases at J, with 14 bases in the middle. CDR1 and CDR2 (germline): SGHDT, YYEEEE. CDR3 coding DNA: TGTGCCAGCAGCCGAAACTTCCTAAACACAGATACGCAGTATTTT. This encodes CASSRNFLNTDTQYF.

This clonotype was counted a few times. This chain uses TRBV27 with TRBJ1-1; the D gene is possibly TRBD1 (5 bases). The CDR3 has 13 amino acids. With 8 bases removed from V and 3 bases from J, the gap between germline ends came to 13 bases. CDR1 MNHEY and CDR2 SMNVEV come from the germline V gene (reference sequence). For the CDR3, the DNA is TGTGCCAGCCCGCAGGCGGGGGACACTGAAGCTTTCTTT. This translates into CASPQAGDTEAFF.

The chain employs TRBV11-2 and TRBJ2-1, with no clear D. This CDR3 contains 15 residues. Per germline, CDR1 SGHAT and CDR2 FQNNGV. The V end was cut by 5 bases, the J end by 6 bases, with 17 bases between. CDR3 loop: CASSPLFQIGNEQFF. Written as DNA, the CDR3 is TGTGCCAGCAGCCCCCTGTTTCAGATCGGCAATGAGCAGTTCTTC.

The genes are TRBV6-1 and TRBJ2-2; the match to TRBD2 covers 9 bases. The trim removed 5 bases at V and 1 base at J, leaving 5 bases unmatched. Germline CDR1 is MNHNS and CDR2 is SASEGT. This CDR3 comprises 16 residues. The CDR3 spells CASSHSGGMNTGELFF. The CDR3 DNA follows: TGTGCCAGCAGTCACAGCGGGGGGATGAACACCGGGGAGCTGTTTTTT.

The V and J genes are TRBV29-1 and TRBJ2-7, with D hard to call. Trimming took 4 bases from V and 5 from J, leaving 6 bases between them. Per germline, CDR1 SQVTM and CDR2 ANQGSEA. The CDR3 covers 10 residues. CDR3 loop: CSVVWDEQYF. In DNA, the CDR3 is TGCAGCGTTGTCTGGGACGAGCAGTACTTC.